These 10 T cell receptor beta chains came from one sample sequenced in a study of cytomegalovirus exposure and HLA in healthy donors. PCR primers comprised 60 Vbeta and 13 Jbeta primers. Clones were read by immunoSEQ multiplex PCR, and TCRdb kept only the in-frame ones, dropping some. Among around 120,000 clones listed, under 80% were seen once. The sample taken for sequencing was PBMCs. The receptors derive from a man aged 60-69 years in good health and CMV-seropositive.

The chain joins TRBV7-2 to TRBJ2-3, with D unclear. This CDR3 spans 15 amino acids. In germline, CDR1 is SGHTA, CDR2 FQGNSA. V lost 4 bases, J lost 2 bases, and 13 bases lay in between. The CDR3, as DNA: TGTGCCAGCAGCTCCCGTTCGCGCGACACAGATACGCAGTATTTT. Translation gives CASSSRSRDTDTQYF.

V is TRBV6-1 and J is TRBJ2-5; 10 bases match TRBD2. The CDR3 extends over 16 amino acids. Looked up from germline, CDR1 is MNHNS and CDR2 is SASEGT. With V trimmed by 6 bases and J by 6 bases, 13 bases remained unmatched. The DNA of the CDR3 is TGTGCCAGCAGAGAAATTACGGGACTAGCGACAAAGACCCAGTACTTC. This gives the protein CASREITGLATKTQYF.

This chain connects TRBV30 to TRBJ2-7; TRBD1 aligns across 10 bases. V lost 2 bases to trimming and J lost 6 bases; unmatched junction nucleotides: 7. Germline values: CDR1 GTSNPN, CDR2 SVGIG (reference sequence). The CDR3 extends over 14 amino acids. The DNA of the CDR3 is TGTGCCTGGAGTCTCGGGACAGGGGTGCGCGAGCAGTACTTC. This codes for CAWSLGTGVREQYF. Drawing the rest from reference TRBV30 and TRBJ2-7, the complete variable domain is SQTIHQWPATLVQPVGSPLSLECTVEGTSNPNLYWYRQAAGRGLQLLFYSVGIGQISSEVPQNLSASRPQDRQFILSSKKLLLSDSGFYLCAWSLGTGVREQYFGPGTRLTVT.

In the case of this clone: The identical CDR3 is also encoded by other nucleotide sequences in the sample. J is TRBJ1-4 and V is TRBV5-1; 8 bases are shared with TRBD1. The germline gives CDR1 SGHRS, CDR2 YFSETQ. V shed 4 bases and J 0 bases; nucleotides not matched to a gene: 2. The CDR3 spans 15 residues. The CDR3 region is CASSGQGATNEKLFF. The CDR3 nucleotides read TGCGCCAGCAGCGGACAGGGTGCAACTAATGAAAAACTGTTTTTT.

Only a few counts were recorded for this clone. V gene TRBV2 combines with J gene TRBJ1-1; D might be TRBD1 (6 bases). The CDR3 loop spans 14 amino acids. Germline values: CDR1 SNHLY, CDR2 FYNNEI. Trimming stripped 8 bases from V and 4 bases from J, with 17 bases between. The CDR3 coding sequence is TGTGCCAGCGCCACAACTGCAGGGGTCACTGAAGCTTTCTTT. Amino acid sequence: CASATTAGVTEAFF.

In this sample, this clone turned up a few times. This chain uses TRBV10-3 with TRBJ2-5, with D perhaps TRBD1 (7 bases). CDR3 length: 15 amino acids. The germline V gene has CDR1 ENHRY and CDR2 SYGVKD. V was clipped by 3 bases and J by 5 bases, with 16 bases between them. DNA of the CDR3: TGTGCCATCAGTGAACCCAGACAGGGAGGCGAGACCCAGTACTTC. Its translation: CAISEPRQGGETQYF.

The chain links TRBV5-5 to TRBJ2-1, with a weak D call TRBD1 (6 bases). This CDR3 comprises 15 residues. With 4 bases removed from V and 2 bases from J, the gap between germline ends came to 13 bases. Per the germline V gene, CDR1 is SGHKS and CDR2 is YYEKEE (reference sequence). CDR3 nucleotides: TGTGCCAGCAGCAGGACAGATCGCCCCTACAATGAGCAGTTCTTC. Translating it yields CASSRTDRPYNEQFF.

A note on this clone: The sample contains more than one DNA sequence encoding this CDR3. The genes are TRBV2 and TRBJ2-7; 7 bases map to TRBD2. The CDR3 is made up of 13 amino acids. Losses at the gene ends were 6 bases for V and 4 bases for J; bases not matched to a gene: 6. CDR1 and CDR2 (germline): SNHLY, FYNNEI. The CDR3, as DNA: TGTGCCAGCAGCGGGGGGAACGAATACGAGCAGTACTTC. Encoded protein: CASSGGNEYEQYF.

The CDR3 loop reads CASTPRTGPYEQYF. The DNA of the CDR3 is TGTGCCAGCACCCCGAGGACAGGGCCCTACGAGCAGTACTTC. This chain uses TRBV6-1 with TRBJ2-5; 8 bases line up with TRBD1. TRBJ2-7 explains the end of the DNA better; the J call may be wrong. This CDR3 comprises 14 residues. Germline CDR1 is MNHNS and CDR2 is SASEGT.

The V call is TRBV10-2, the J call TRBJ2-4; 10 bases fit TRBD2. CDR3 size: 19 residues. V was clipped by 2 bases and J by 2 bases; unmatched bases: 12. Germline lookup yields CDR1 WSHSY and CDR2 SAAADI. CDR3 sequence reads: CASSEIPAGGPLTKNIQYF. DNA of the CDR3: TGCGCCAGCAGTGAGATTCCAGCGGGGGGGCCGTTAACCAAAAACATTCAGTACTTC.